The present entry profiles one T cell receptor (beta chain) with its context. The CDR3 is 16 residues long. Germline CDR1 SNHLY, CDR2 FYNNEI. Trimming left V 6 bases short and J 3 bases short, with 19 bases between. The data were obtained in a study of T cells in Graves' hyperthyroidism and ophthalmopathy. Researchers amplified the TCR beta CDR3 regions from RNA transcripts. The study used the HTBI primer set for a first-round RT-PCR of the TCR CDR3. One entry per CDR3 protein, called by TCRdb with MiXCR from the multiplex PCR reads. This table has some 460,000 distinct CDR3 sequences, approximately 14% appearing once. Those with hyperthyroidism were 18 to 65 years old, newly diagnosed, and ill for under 2 months. Pregnant or lactating patients were excluded, as were those with uncontrolled infection or other autoimmune disease. PBMCs stemmed from more than 7.5 ml fresh peripheral blood.

V is TRBV2 and J is TRBJ2-3; a possible D gene is TRBD2 (6 bases). Sequences were obtained from blood. This receptor was taken from a woman in her late teens or twenties with Graves' hyperthyroidism. CDR3 protein: CASRKTGAGGTDTQYF. The CDR3, as DNA: TGTGCCAGCAGAAAGACTGGCGCAGGAGGGACAGATACGCAGTATTTT.